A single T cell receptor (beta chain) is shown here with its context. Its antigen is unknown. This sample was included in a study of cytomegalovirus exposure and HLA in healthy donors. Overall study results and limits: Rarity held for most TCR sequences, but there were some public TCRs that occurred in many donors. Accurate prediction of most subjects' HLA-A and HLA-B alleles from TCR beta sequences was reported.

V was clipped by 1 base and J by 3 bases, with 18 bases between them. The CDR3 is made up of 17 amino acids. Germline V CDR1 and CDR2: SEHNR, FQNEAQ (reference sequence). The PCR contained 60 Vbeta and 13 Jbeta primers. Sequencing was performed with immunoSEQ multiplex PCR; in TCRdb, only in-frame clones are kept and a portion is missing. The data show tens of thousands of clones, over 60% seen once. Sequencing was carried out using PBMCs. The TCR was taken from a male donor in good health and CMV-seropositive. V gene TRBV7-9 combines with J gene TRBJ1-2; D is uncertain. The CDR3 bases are TGTGCCAGCAGCTTAGGAAGAAGGTGGAGTACCTACTATGGCTACACCTTC. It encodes CASSLGRRWSTYYGYTF.